The rows below give T cell receptor beta chains drawn from one sample of a study of T cell responses to AZD1222 COVID-19 vaccine. Data came from immunoSEQ multiplex PCR; TCRdb stores just in-frame clones and leaves some out. The sample carries some 140,000 clones, more than 85% recorded once. The sequencing here drew on peripheral blood, taken on day 0 of AZD1222 vaccination. Source of these receptors: an adult in good health. Each CDR3 is given with its conserved first and last residue. The D gene is left open where the match is weak. Rows give clone size only sometimes, using once, few, many, or a class for an expanded clone.

v_gene	len	abundance	j_gene	d_gene	CDR3aa	CDR3nt
TRBV11-3	14	NA	TRBJ1-4	NA	CASSLVQGNEKLFF	TGTGCCAGCAGCTTAGTGCAGGGGAATGAAAAACTGTTTTTT
TRBV9	13	few	TRBJ1-3	NA	CASSVPPGNTIYF	TGTGCCAGCAGCGTCCCCCCTGGAAACACCATATATTTT
TRBV7-6	16	NA	TRBJ2-3	TRBD2	CASSLGLAGSTDTQYF	TGTGCCAGCAGCTTAGGTCTAGCGGGGAGCACAGATACGCAGTATTTT
TRBV7-2	14	NA	TRBJ2-4	TRBD2	CASSYSGGKNIQYF	TGTGCCAGCAGCTATAGCGGGGGGAAAAACATTCAGTACTTC
TRBV11-2	15	NA	TRBJ1-1	NA	CASSLASQLSTEAFF	TGTGCCAGCAGCTTAGCCTCACAACTGAGCACTGAAGCTTTCTTT
TRBV28	14	NA	TRBJ2-7	TRBD2	CASSFGGGRYEQYF	TGTGCCAGCAGTTTCGGCGGGGGAAGGTACGAGCAGTACTTC
TRBV24-1	16	NA	TRBJ2-1	TRBD1	CATSARTGSYLGEQFF	TGTGCCACCAGTGCCAGGACAGGTTCATACCTAGGTGAGCAGTTCTTC
TRBV28	14	once	TRBJ1-1	NA	CASSSRGDATEAFF	TGTGCCAGCAGTTCAAGGGGGGACGCCACTGAAGCTTTCTTT
TRBV11-3	12	NA	TRBJ2-7	TRBD2	CASRRTSGEQYF	TGTGCCAGCAGGAGGACTAGCGGCGAGCAGTACTTC
TRBV24-1	15	NA	TRBJ2-1	NA	CATSDRRDPNNEQFF	TGTGCCACCAGTGACAGGCGGGACCCAAACAATGAGCAGTTCTTC
TRBV4-1	13	NA	TRBJ2-2	NA	CASSRKGGGELFF	TGCGCCAGCAGCCGTAAAGGGGGCGGGGAGCTGTTTTTT
TRBV3-1/TRBV3-2	14	once	TRBJ1-1	NA	CASSRGLKDTEAFF	TGTGCCAGCAGCCGCGGTTTAAAGGACACTGAAGCTTTCTTT
TRBV4-1	13	NA	TRBJ2-7	NA	CASSQGLGYEQYF	TGCGCCAGCAGCCAAGGGTTGGGTTACGAGCAGTACTTC
TRBV15	12	NA	TRBJ2-1	NA	CATSRDVGEQFF	TGTGCCACCAGCAGAGATGTCGGTGAGCAGTTCTTC
TRBV5-1	14	NA	TRBJ1-1	NA	CASSLALGDTEAFF	TGCGCCAGCAGCTTGGCCCTTGGGGACACTGAAGCTTTCTTT
TRBV9	15	NA	TRBJ1-5	NA	CASSVRGELSQPQHF	TGTGCCAGCAGCGTGAGGGGGGAGTTGAGTCAGCCCCAGCATTTT
TRBV6-4	13	NA	TRBJ2-1	TRBD2	CASSDSGGNEQFF	TGTGCCAGCAGTGACTCGGGGGGGAATGAGCAGTTCTTC
TRBV4-3	14	once	TRBJ1-1	NA	CASSQDPGNTEAFF	TGCGCCAGCAGCCAAGATCCGGGAAACACTGAAGCTTTCTTT
TRBV28	16	NA	TRBJ2-7	NA	CASSTTRGVIPYEQYF	TGTGCCAGCAGCACTACCCGTGGGGTTATTCCCTACGAGCAGTACTTC
TRBV3-1/TRBV3-2	22	NA	TRBJ2-2	TRBD2	CASSQDRAETSGRAFNTGELFF	TGTGCCAGCAGCCAAGATAGGGCCGAGACTAGCGGGAGGGCCTTTAACACCGGGGAGCTGTTTTTT
TRBV5-4	13	NA	TRBJ2-1	TRBD2	CASSPGTSDEQFF	TGTGCCAGCAGCCCGGGGACTAGCGATGAGCAGTTCTTC
TRBV28	14	NA	TRBJ1-1	NA	CASVRDGLNTEAFF	TGTGCCAGCGTACGAGACGGATTAAACACTGAAGCTTTCTTT
TRBV24-1	17	many	TRBJ1-5	NA	CATSDLIGRAPNQPQHF	TGTGCCACCAGTGATTTGATCGGCCGGGCTCCCAATCAGCCCCAGCATTTT
TRBV7-9	14	NA	TRBJ1-4	NA	CASSFSATGEKLFF	TGTGCCAGCAGCTTCTCAGCGACGGGCGAAAAACTGTTTTTT
TRBV12-3/TRBV12-4	13	NA	TRBJ1-5	NA	CASSSSLNQPQHF	NA
TRBV10-3	16	NA	TRBJ2-1	TRBD2	CAISGFGTREDNEQFF	TGTGCCATCAGTGGGTTTGGGACTAGGGAGGACAATGAGCAGTTCTTC
TRBV11-2	14	NA	TRBJ2-2	NA	CATLQVRSTGELFF	TGTGCCACCCTGCAGGTCCGAAGCACCGGGGAGCTGTTTTTT
TRBV3-1/TRBV3-2	13	NA	TRBJ1-2	NA	CASSPPANYGYTF	TGTGCCAGCAGCCCCCCAGCAAACTATGGCTACACCTTC
TRBV28	13	few	TRBJ2-7	NA	CASSRGVSYEQYF	TGTGCCAGCAGCCGAGGGGTGTCCTACGAGCAGTACTTC
TRBV11-1	15	NA	TRBJ1-1	NA	CASSLARIPGTEAFF	TGTGCCAGCAGCTTAGCGCGCATTCCAGGCACTGAAGCTTTCTTT
TRBV9	15	NA	TRBJ1-2	TRBD1	CASSGTGDSNYGYTF	TGTGCCAGCAGCGGGACAGGGGACAGTAACTATGGCTACACCTTC
TRBV11-3	14	NA	TRBJ1-1	TRBD1	CASRSQGAGAEAFF	TGTGCCAGCAGATCCCAGGGGGCGGGCGCTGAAGCTTTCTTT
TRBV6-4	14	NA	TRBJ1-2	NA	CASSDSGGTSCYTF	TGTGCCAGCAGTGACTCTGGCGGGACATCGTGCTACACCTTC
TRBV11-3	15	NA	TRBJ2-2	TRBD1	CASSLGQGRTGELFF	TGTGCCAGCAGCTTAGGACAGGGAAGAACCGGGGAGCTGTTTTTT
TRBV11-3	17	NA	TRBJ2-5	TRBD2	CASSLGGGTSGSKTQYF	TGTGCCAGCAGCTTAGGAGGGGGGACTAGCGGGAGTAAGACCCAGTACTTC
TRBV4-1	12	NA	TRBJ1-1	NA	CASSHRDSEAFF	TGCGCCAGCAGCCACCGGGACTCTGAAGCTTTCTTT
TRBV19	18	NA	TRBJ2-6	TRBD1	CASSPTGTAYSGANVLTF	TGTGCCAGTAGTCCCACCGGGACAGCATACTCTGGGGCCAACGTCCTGACTTTC
TRBV7-3	14	NA	TRBJ1-2	NA	CASSSTAGQYGYTF	TGTGCCAGCAGCTCTACGGCGGGACAATATGGCTACACCTTC
TRBV27	14	NA	TRBJ2-7	TRBD2	CASSGEAGAYEQYF	TGTGCCAGCAGTGGGGAAGCGGGGGCCTACGAGCAGTACTTC
TRBV29-1	11	NA	TRBJ2-1	NA	CSVERAFEQFF	TGCAGCGTTGAAAGGGCTTTTGAGCAGTTCTTC
TRBV5-1	16	NA	TRBJ2-3	NA	CASSYAGEPSTDTQYF	TGCGCCAGCAGCTACGCAGGTGAACCTAGCACAGATACGCAGTATTTT
TRBV10-3	12	NA	TRBJ1-5	NA	CAIGGEAQPQHF	TGTGCCATCGGGGGGGAAGCGCAGCCCCAGCATTTT
TRBV4-1	15	NA	TRBJ2-7	NA	CASSQDVVSNYEQYF	TGCGCCAGCAGCCAAGACGTGGTTTCAAACTACGAGCAGTACTTC
TRBV9	15	NA	TRBJ1-4	NA	CASSVAAATNEKLFF	TGTGCCAGCAGCGTAGCGGCGGCTACTAATGAAAAACTGTTTTTT
TRBV9	14	NA	TRBJ1-1	NA	CASSVEPASTEAFF	TGTGCCAGCAGCGTAGAGCCAGCGAGCACTGAAGCTTTCTTT
TRBV18	14	NA	TRBJ1-2	NA	CASSPQTENYGYTF	TGTGCCAGCTCACCCCAGACAGAAAACTATGGCTACACCTTC
TRBV28	13	NA	TRBJ1-1	TRBD1	CASSDPDRAEAFF	TGTGCCAGCAGCGACCCGGACAGGGCTGAAGCTTTCTTT
TRBV11-3	13	NA	TRBJ1-5	NA	CASSLRTDQPQHF	TGTGCCAGCAGCCTCAGGACAGATCAGCCCCAGCATTTT
TRBV27	14	NA	TRBJ2-7	NA	CASSSTRLRSEQYF	TGTGCCAGCAGTTCGACCCGTTTGAGAAGCGAGCAGTACTTC
TRBV27	13	NA	TRBJ2-3	NA	CASCEWGTDTQYF	TGTGCCAGCTGCGAATGGGGCACAGATACGCAGTATTTT
TRBV28	11	NA	TRBJ1-1	NA	CASSFALEAFF	TGTGCCAGCAGTTTCGCCCTAGAAGCTTTCTTT
TRBV5-1	17	NA	TRBJ2-1	NA	CASSLDGRLDPYNEQFF	TGCGCCAGCAGCTTGGATGGGAGGCTAGACCCCTACAATGAGCAGTTCTTC
TRBV5-1	15	NA	TRBJ1-2	NA	CASSRGGPDRYGYTF	TGCGCCAGCAGCCGTGGGGGCCCAGACCGCTATGGCTACACCTTC
TRBV25-1	12	few	TRBJ2-3	NA	CASSPGGDTQYF	TGTGCCAGCAGTCCCGGGGGAGATACGCAGTATTTT
TRBV18	15	NA	TRBJ2-7	NA	CASSPLPAGPGEQYF	TGTGCCAGCTCACCACTCCCAGCTGGACCTGGGGAGCAGTACTTC
TRBV2	12	NA	TRBJ2-7	NA	CASRAFGDEQYF	TGTGCCAGCAGGGCCTTTGGGGACGAGCAGTACTTC
TRBV4-2	15	NA	TRBJ2-1	NA	CASSQGKRDVNEQFF	TGTGCCAGCAGCCAAGGGAAAAGGGATGTAAATGAGCAGTTCTTC
TRBV21-1	16	NA	TRBJ2-1	NA	CASSLMGISSYNEQFF	TGTGCCAGCAGTCTCATGGGGATAAGCTCCTACAATGAGCAGTTCTTC
TRBV7-2	16	NA	TRBJ1-5	TRBD1	CASSSQGTGANQPQHF	TGTGCCAGCAGCTCACAAGGGACAGGGGCCAATCAGCCCCAGCATTTT